This T cell receptor beta chain was observed in a study of T cells after yellow fever vaccination. TCRdb used MiXCR to reprocess the 5' RACE reads, holding one entry per CDR3 protein. This table has under 250,000 distinct CDR3 sequences, 6.9% appearing once. General study results and limits: Abundant contaminating clonotypes from the bulk population could appear in FACS-sorted repertoires.

This CDR3 spans 13 amino acids. Germline V gene data show CDR1 as LGHDT and CDR2 as YNNKEL (reference sequence). The V gene lost 4 bases and the J gene lost 10 bases, with 11 bases spanning the gap. In the case of this clonotype: Antigen specificity is unknown. This CDR3 fails to terminate in the conserved phenylalanine or tryptophan, so it likely reflects a read error.

The source was CD4+ T cells sorted from PBMCs, collected 15 days after the yellow fever booster vaccination. This chain links TRBV3-1 with TRBJ1-6; D gene unclear. The receptor comes from a man aged 25 to 40 who received the YFV17D yellow fever vaccine. CDR3 sequence reads: CASSPILASPLHL. The CDR3 nucleotides read TGTGCCAGCAGCCCCATCCTGGCGTCACCCCTCCACCTT.